These 29 T cell receptor beta chains share one sample of origin, sequenced in a study of blood T cell repertoires in COVID-19. The protocol was immunoSEQ multiplex PCR, while the TCRdb copy is restricted to in-frame clones and leaves out a portion. This table holds 140,000 to 150,000 clones, approximately 86% found once. The sample was peripheral blood. All receptors come from a woman aged 40 to 49 with active or convalescent COVID-19.

V is TRBV5-1 and J is TRBJ2-2, with TRBD1 identical over 9 bases. In germline, CDR1 is SGHRS, CDR2 YFSETQ. With 1 base clipped from V and 5 bases from J, the junction kept 6 bases outside the gene matches. The CDR3 has 16 amino acids. Here the CDR3 DNA reads TGCGCCAGCAGCTTGTACAGGGGGCCAAGGACCGGGGAGCTGTTTTTT. As protein: CASSLYRGPRTGELFF.

This clone was seen once. V usage is TRBV19 and J usage is TRBJ1-5; D gene unclear. The V end was cut by 4 bases, the J end by 5 bases, with 12 bases between. CDR3 size: 14 residues. Germline CDR1 is LNHDA and CDR2 is SQIVND (reference sequence). The CDR3 DNA is TGTGCCAGTAGTAAAGGGAGGAGCGATCAGCCCCAGCATTTT. Its translation: CASSKGRSDQPQHF. Full variable domain (outside the CDR3, taken from reference TRBV19 and TRBJ1-5): DGGITQSPKYLFRKEGQNVTLSCEQNLNHDAMYWYRQDPGQGLRLIYYSQIVNDFQKGDIAEGYSVSREKKESFPLTVTSAQKNPTAFYLCASSKGRSDQPQHFGDGTRLSIL.

This clone has only a few counts. V usage is TRBV15 and J usage is TRBJ1-1, with D possibly being TRBD1 (6 bases). The CDR3 runs to 16 residues. V gave up 4 bases and J gave up 1 base, with 16 bases separating them. Germline CDR1 reads LNHNV; CDR2 reads YYDKDF (reference sequence). The CDR3 loop reads CATSTEIAGENTEAFF. CDR3 DNA sequence: TGTGCCACCAGCACAGAAATAGCAGGGGAGAACACTGAAGCTTTCTTT.

The chain couples TRBV18 to TRBJ1-6; the D is unclear. This CDR3 region has 15 residues. Deletions cut 6 bases from V and 5 bases from J, with 14 bases between. The germline V gene encodes CDR1 KGHSH and CDR2 LQKENI. The CDR3 nucleotides read TGTGCCAGCTCCCAAGACCTAGCGGATAATTCACCCCTCCACTTT. This translates into CASSQDLADNSPLHF.

In its sample, this clone was seen once. The rearrangement joins TRBV19 to TRBJ1-2; D might be TRBD1 (6 bases). The germline V gene has CDR1 LNHDA and CDR2 SQIVND (reference sequence). Trimming stripped 6 bases from V and 5 bases from J, with 13 bases between. The CDR3 is 13 amino acids. In DNA form, the CDR3 reads TGTGCCAGTAGCCAGACAGGTTCTTATGGCTACACCTTC. It translates to CASSQTGSYGYTF. Full variable domain (missing parts from reference TRBV19 and TRBJ1-2): DGGITQSPKYLFRKEGQNVTLSCEQNLNHDAMYWYRQDPGQGLRLIYYSQIVNDFQKGDIAEGYSVSREKKESFPLTVTSAQKNPTAFYLCASSQTGSYGYTFGSGTRLTVV.

CDR3 loop: CASSLKAGPFNQPQHF. The CDR3 coding sequence is TGTGCCAGCAGTTTGAAGGCAGGGCCCTTCAATCAGCCCCAGCATTTT. This sequence joins TRBV27 and TRBJ1-5, with D possibly matching TRBD1 (5 bases). Germline CDR1 reads MNHEY; CDR2 reads SMNVEV (reference sequence). This CDR3 has 16 amino acids. V gave up 3 bases and J gave up 3 bases, with 15 bases separating them.

This clone was observed a single time. The chain recombines TRBV6-1 with TRBJ1-5; 7 bases match TRBD1. The CDR3 covers 16 residues. Germline assignment: CDR1 MNHNS and CDR2 SASEGT. J lost 7 bases, V lost 1 base, and 10 bases had no gene match. This CDR3 reads CASSEGITTGVQPQHF. In DNA, the CDR3 is TGTGCCAGCAGTGAAGGGATCACAACAGGGGTCCAGCCCCAGCATTTT.

The chain joins TRBV10-1 to TRBJ1-3; 8 bases match TRBD1. The CDR3 totals 16 residues. The junction had 7 bases not matched to a gene; V was cut back by 1 base and J by 5 bases. Per germline, CDR1 WNHNN and CDR2 SYGVQD (reference sequence). CDR3 loop: CASSEWTGQGRNTIYF. The CDR3 DNA sequence: TGCGCCAGCAGTGAGTGGACAGGGCAAGGCCGAAACACCATATATTTT.

The chain carries TRBV5-1 and TRBJ2-7, with 8 bases aligning to TRBD1. After removal of 4 bases from V and 2 bases from J, the junction contained 8 bases not matched to a gene. Looked up from germline, CDR1 is SGHRS and CDR2 is YFSETQ. The CDR3 contains 15 residues. The CDR3 bases are TGCGCCAGCAGCCCCACGACGGACAGGGCCTACGAGCAGTACTTC. Translation: CASSPTTDRAYEQYF. The whole variable domain, remainder taken from reference TRBV5-1 and TRBJ2-7, is KAGVTQTPRYLIKTRGQQVTLSCSPISGHRSVSWYQQTPGQGLQFLFEYFSETQRNKGNFPGRFSGRQFSNSRSEMNVSTLELGDSALYLCASSPTTDRAYEQYFGPGTRLTVT.

The CDR3 sequence is CASSPRGDTQYF. The CDR3 nucleotides are TGTGCCAGCTCACCTCGCGGAGATACGCAGTATTTT. This chain links TRBV18 with TRBJ2-3; unclear D gene. CDR1 and CDR2 (germline): KGHSH, LQKENI. Deletions cut 3 bases from V and 5 bases from J, with 6 bases between. This CDR3 spans 12 amino acids.

The chain joins TRBV6-2 or TRBV6-3 to TRBJ2-7, with TRBD1 matching over 10 bases. The CDR3 length is 14 residues. Germline CDR1 MNHEY, CDR2 SVGEGT. V was pared by 6 bases and J by 3 bases, with 5 bases of the junction left unmatched. The CDR3 reads CASSHGQGGYEQYF. The DNA for the CDR3 is TGTGCCAGCAGCCATGGACAGGGGGGCTACGAGCAGTACTTC.

The gene calls are TRBV12-3 or TRBV12-4 and TRBJ2-1; D might be TRBD1 (6 bases). V lost 5 bases and J lost 5, with 10 bases in between. The CDR3 has 13 residues. The CDR3 loop is CASSGTPNNEQFF. The CDR3 nucleotides read TGTGCCAGCAGTGGGACACCGAACAATGAGCAGTTCTTC.

J is TRBJ2-1 and V is TRBV2; no definite D call. V lost 10 bases and J 0 bases, leaving 7 bases between the germline ends. Germline CDR1 reads SNHLY; CDR2 reads FYNNEI. The CDR3 sequence is 12 residues long. In nucleotides, the CDR3 is TGTGCCATCCGGAGCTCCTACAATGAGCAGTTCTTC. Translated, it gives CAIRSSYNEQFF.

The rearrangement links TRBV18 to TRBJ2-5; D may be TRBD1 (6 bases). CDR1 is KGHSH and CDR2 is LQKENI in the germline V gene. CDR3 length equals 13 residues. V lost 3 bases, J lost 4 bases, and 9 bases lay in between. The CDR3 DNA reads TGTGCCAGCTCACCGCAACAGGGAGAGACCCAGTACTTC. This gives the protein CASSPQQGETQYF.

The genes are TRBV18 and TRBJ2-7; possibly TRBD2 for D (6 bases). Germline lookup yields CDR1 KGHSH and CDR2 LQKENI. Trimming shortened V by 3 bases and J by 2 bases, and 11 bases separated the two germline ends. The CDR3 loop spans 14 amino acids. Here the CDR3 reads CASSPPRGTYEQYF. CDR3 nucleotides: TGTGCCAGCTCACCCCCGCGGGGCACCTACGAGCAGTACTTC.

This chain uses TRBV2 with TRBJ2-1, with D perhaps TRBD1 (5 bases). This CDR3 spans 15 amino acids. CDR1 is SNHLY, CDR2 FYNNEI, per germline. The V and J ends lost 4 bases and 2 bases respectively, with 12 bases between them. The CDR3 nucleotides read TGTGCCAGCAGTGGGTTTGACAGAACCTACAATGAGCAGTTCTTC. Protein product: CASSGFDRTYNEQFF.

The rearrangement joins TRBV14 to TRBJ1-1; TRBD1 matches 7 bases. Germline trimming cut 3 bases from V and 0 bases from J; bases unmatched to any gene: 1. Germline values: CDR1 SGHDN, CDR2 FVKESK. The CDR3 is made up of 14 amino acids. CDR3 DNA sequence: TGTGCCAGCAGCCACGGGACAGTGAACACTGAAGCTTTCTTT. This translates into CASSHGTVNTEAFF.

This clone was observed a handful of times. The V call is TRBV29-1, the J call TRBJ1-2; 11 bases fit TRBD1. Germline V gene data show CDR1 as SQVTM and CDR2 as ANQGSEA. This CDR3 is 13 amino acids long. V shed 4 bases, J shed 4 bases, and the junction held 2 bases outside the gene matches. The CDR3 DNA sequence: TGCAGCGTTGGGACAGGGGGCGGCTATGGCTACACCTTC. As protein: CSVGTGGGYGYTF. The entire variable domain, with the rest obtained from reference TRBV29-1 and TRBJ1-2, is as follows: SAVISQKPSRDICQRGTSLTIQCQVDSQVTMMFWYRQQPGQSLTLIATANQGSEATYESGFVIDKFPISRPNLTFSTLTVSNMSPEDSSIYLCSVGTGGGYGYTFGSGTRLTVV.

The chain's CDR3 is CASSRVFKGDVNSPLHF. The DNA of the CDR3 is TGCGCCAGCAGCCGCGTTTTTAAGGGAGATGTTAATTCACCCCTCCACTTT. V and J are TRBV5-1 and TRBJ1-6; D uncertain. The CDR3 consists of 17 residues. Germline assignment: CDR1 SGHRS and CDR2 YFSETQ. V lost 4 bases to trimming and J lost 6 bases, with 20 bases between them.

The chain combines TRBV28 with TRBJ1-2, with no clear D. The V end lost 3 bases, the J end lost 4 bases, and 6 bases lay between the germline ends. The CDR3 totals 12 residues. Per germline, CDR1 MDHEN and CDR2 SYDVKM. CDR3 coding DNA: TGTGCCAGCAGTTTCGAGGGCTATGGCTACACCTTC. This codes for CASSFEGYGYTF.

CDR3 residues: CAWSVYTYEQYF. Written as DNA, the CDR3 is TGTGCCTGGAGTGTGTACACCTACGAGCAGTACTTC. This sequence joins TRBV30 and TRBJ2-7; D remains unclear. The CDR3 runs 12 residues. The germline V and J ends were trimmed by 0 bases and 2 bases, with 5 bases remaining between them. Germline CDR1 and CDR2: GTSNPN and SVGIG (reference sequence). The full variable domain, completed using reference TRBV30 and TRBJ2-7, is SQTIHQWPATLVQPVGSPLSLECTVEGTSNPNLYWYRQAAGRGLQLLFYSVGIGQISSEVPQNLSASRPQDRQFILSSKKLLLSDSGFYLCAWSVYTYEQYFGPGTRLTVT.

The V call is TRBV7-2, the J call TRBJ1-1; D possibly corresponds to TRBD1 (6 bases). The V gene's germline CDR1 is SGHTA and CDR2 FQGNSA. The CDR3 sequence is 15 residues long. The V and J ends lost 5 bases and 5 bases respectively, with 18 bases between them. In DNA form, the CDR3 reads TGTGCCAGCAGCCGTGACATCATCCAGGGGACTGAAGCTTTCTTT. Translating gives CASSRDIIQGTEAFF.

The J gene is TRBJ2-6, the V gene TRBV5-1; 7 bases are a match to TRBD1. The germline V gene encodes CDR1 SGHRS and CDR2 YFSETQ. The ends lost 4 bases at V and 2 bases at J; junction bases unmatched: 9. CDR3 length: 17 amino acids. The CDR3 reads CASSAEPTGAGANVLTF. The CDR3 DNA sequence: TGCGCCAGCAGCGCCGAGCCTACAGGGGCTGGGGCCAACGTCCTGACTTTC.

The chain is built from TRBV25-1 and TRBJ2-1; 11 bases match TRBD2. The CDR3 loop spans 18 amino acids. Trimming removed 2 bases from V and 5 bases from J; junction bases left unmatched: 11. Germline CDR1 and CDR2: MGHDK and SYGVNS. CDR3 protein: CASSEQGLAGGRHNEQFF. CDR3 coding DNA: TGTGCCAGCAGTGAACAGGGCTTAGCGGGGGGGCGGCACAATGAGCAGTTCTTC.

J is TRBJ1-1 and V is TRBV6-4; D call uncertain. This CDR3 contains 13 residues. V was clipped by 3 bases and J by 10 bases, with 15 bases between them. CDR1 is MRHNA and CDR2 is SNTAGT in the germline V gene. Here the CDR3 reads CASSEVLGLGAFF. The CDR3 coding sequence is TGTGCCAGCAGTGAGGTCCTAGGTCTGGGAGCTTTCTTT.

The chain couples TRBV9 to TRBJ2-1, with D maybe TRBD1 (5 bases). Per germline, CDR1 SGDLS and CDR2 YYNGEE. Trimming removed 0 bases at V and 0 bases at J, with 13 bases between. This CDR3 has 17 amino acids. The CDR3 bases are TGTGCCAGCAGCGTAGGGGGCCCCTGGGCCTCCTACAATGAGCAGTTCTTC. The encoded protein is CASSVGGPWASYNEQFF.

J is TRBJ1-3 and V is TRBV30; TRBD1 is a possible D gene (5 bases). Germline values: CDR1 GTSNPN, CDR2 SVGIG (reference sequence). Trimming took 4 bases from V and 3 from J, leaving 16 bases between them. This CDR3 has 15 residues. This CDR3 is CAWKWRGGGGNTIYF. The DNA for the CDR3 is TGTGCCTGGAAATGGAGGGGAGGAGGTGGAAACACCATATATTTT.

This chain uses TRBV12-3 or TRBV12-4 with TRBJ1-1; D unresolved. CDR3 length: 11 amino acids. Trimming removed 8 bases from V and 1 base from J, with 5 bases in between. In nucleotides, the CDR3 is TGTGCCAGCCGGGGGAACACTGAAGCTTTCTTT. This gives the protein CASRGNTEAFF.

The sample holds one count of this clone. The V gene is TRBV19, the J gene TRBJ2-2; 9 nucleotides line up with TRBD1. This CDR3 has 18 residues. V was clipped by 5 bases and J by 7 bases; unmatched bases: 17. The germline CDR1 and CDR2 sequences are LNHDA and SQIVND (reference sequence). The CDR3 nucleotides are TGTGCCAGTAGTCTAATAGCCCCCGGGACAGGGCGTGTCGGGGAGCTGTTTTTT. Amino acids: CASSLIAPGTGRVGELFF. Looking up the rest from reference TRBV19 and TRBJ2-2 gives the full variable domain: DGGITQSPKYLFRKEGQNVTLSCEQNLNHDAMYWYRQDPGQGLRLIYYSQIVNDFQKGDIAEGYSVSREKKESFPLTVTSAQKNPTAFYLCASSLIAPGTGRVGELFFGEGSRLTVL.